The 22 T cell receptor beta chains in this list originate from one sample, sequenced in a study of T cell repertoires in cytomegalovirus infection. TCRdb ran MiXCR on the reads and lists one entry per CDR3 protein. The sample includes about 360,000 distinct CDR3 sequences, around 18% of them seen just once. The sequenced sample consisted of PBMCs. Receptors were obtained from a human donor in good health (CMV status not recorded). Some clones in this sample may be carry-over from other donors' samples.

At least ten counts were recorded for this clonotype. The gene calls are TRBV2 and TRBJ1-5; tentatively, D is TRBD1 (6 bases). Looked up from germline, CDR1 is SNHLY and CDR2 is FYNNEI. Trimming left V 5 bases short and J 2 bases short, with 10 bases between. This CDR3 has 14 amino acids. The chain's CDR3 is CASSQGRGNQPQHF. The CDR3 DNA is TGTGCCAGCAGTCAGGGGAGAGGCAATCAGCCCCAGCATTTT.

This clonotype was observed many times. Here the CDR3 reads CASSLRVGGRAGEQFF. The CDR3 DNA follows: TGTGCCAGCAGCCTTAGGGTTGGCGGGAGGGCCGGTGAGCAGTTCTTC. This sequence joins TRBV7-8 and TRBJ2-1, with 9 positions matching TRBD2. V gave up 5 bases and J gave up 9 bases; unmatched junction bases: 14. Germline CDR1 is SGHVS and CDR2 is FQNEAQ. This CDR3 spans 16 amino acids.

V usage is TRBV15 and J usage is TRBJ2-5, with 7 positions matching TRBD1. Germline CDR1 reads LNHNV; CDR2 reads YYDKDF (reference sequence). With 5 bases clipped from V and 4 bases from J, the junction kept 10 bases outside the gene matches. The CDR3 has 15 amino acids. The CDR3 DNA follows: TGTGCCACCAGCGTAACAGGGGCGCTGGGAGAGACCCAGTACTTC. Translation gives CATSVTGALGETQYF.

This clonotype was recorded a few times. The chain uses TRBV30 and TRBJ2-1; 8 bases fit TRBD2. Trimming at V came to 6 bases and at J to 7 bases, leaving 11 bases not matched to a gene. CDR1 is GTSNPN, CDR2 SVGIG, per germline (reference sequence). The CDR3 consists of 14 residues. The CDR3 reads CACYQTSASNEQFF. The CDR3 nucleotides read TGTGCCTGCTACCAGACTAGCGCCTCGAATGAGCAGTTCTTC.

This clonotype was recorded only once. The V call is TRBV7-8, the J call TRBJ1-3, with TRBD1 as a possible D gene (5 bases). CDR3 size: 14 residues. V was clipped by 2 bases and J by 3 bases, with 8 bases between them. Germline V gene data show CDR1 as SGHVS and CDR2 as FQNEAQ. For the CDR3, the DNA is TGTGCCAGCAGCTTACAGGGAGGTGGAAACACCATATATTTT. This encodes CASSLQGGGNTIYF.

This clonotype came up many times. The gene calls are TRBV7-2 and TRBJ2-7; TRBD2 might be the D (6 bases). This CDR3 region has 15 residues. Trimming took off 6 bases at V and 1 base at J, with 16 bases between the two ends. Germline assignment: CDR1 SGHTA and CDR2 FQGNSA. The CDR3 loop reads CASRPERALSYEQYF. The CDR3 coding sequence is TGTGCCAGCAGACCCGAGCGGGCCCTGTCCTACGAGCAGTACTTC.

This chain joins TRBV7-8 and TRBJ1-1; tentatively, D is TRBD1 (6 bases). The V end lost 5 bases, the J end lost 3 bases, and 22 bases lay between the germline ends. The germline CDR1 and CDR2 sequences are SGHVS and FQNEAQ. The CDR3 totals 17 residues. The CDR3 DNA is TGTGCCAGCAGCAAGGGGTGGGGGGCGCTAGTGTACACTGAAGCTTTCTTT. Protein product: CASSKGWGALVYTEAFF.

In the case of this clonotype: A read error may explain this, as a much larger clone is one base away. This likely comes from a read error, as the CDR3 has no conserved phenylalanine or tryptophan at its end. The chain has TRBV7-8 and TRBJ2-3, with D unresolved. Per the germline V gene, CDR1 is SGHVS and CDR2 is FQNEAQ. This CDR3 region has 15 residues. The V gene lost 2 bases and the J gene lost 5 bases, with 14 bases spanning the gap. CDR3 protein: CASSLSPELGDTQYV. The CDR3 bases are TGTGCCAGCAGCTTATCCCCCGAGTTAGGAGATACGCAGTATGTT.

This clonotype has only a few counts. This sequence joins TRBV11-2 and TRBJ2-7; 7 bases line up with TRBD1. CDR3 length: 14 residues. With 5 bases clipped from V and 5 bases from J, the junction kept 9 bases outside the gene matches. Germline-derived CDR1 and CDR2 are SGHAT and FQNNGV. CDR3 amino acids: CASSLIDDRDEQYF. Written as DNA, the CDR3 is TGTGCCAGCAGCCTAATAGACGACAGGGACGAGCAGTACTTC.

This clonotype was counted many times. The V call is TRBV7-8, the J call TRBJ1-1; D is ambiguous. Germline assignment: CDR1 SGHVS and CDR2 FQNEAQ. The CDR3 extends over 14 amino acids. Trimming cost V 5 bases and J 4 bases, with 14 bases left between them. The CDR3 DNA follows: TGTGCCAGCAGCGAAACAGTTTGGAGCACTGAAGCTTTCTTT. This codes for CASSETVWSTEAFF.

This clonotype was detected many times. The CDR3 spells CASSPGGAVHYGYTF. As DNA, the CDR3 is TGTGCCAGCAGCCCCGGAGGTGCAGTACACTATGGCTACACCTTC. V and J are TRBV7-2 and TRBJ1-2; D is ambiguous. The CDR3 has 15 residues. V shed 5 bases and J shed 3 bases, with 16 bases lying between them. Germline lookup yields CDR1 SGHTA and CDR2 FQGNSA.

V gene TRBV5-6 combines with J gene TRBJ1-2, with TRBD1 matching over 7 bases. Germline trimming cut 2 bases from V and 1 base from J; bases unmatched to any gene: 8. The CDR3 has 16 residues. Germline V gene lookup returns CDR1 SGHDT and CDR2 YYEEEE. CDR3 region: CASSFGPRGGNYGYTF. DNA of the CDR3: TGTGCCAGCAGCTTCGGACCCAGGGGGGGTAACTATGGCTACACCTTC.

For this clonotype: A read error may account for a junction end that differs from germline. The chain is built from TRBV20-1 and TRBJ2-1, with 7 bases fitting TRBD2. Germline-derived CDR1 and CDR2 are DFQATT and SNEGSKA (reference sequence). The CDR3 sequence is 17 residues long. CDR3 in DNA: TGCAGTGCTAGAGATCGGCGGGGACTAAGCTCCTACAAGGAGCAGTTCTTC. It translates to CSARDRRGLSSYKEQFF.

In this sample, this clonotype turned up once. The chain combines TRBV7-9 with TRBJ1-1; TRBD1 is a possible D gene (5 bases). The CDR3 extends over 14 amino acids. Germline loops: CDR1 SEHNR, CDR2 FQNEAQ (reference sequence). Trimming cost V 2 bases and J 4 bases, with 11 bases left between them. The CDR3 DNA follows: TGTGCCAGCAGCTTATCAAGGGACGGCACTGAAGCTTTCTTT. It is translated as CASSLSRDGTEAFF.

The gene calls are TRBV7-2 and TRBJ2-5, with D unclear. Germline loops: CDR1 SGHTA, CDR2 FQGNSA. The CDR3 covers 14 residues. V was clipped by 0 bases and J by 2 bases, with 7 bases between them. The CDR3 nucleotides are TGTGCCAGCAGCTTAGCCGTCTGGCAAGAGACCCAGTACTTC. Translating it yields CASSLAVWQETQYF. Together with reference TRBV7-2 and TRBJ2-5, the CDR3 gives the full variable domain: GAGVSQSPSNKVTEKGKDVELRCDPISGHTALYWYRQSLGQGLEFLIYFQGNSAPDKSGLPSDRFSAERTGGSVSTLTIQRTQQEDSAVYLCASSLAVWQETQYFGPGTRLLVL.

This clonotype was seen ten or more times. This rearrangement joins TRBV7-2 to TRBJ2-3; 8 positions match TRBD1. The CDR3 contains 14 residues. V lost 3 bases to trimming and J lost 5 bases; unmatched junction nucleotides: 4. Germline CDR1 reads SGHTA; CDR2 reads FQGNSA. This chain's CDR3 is CASSFGQGVDTQYF. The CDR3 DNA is TGTGCCAGCAGCTTCGGACAGGGTGTAGATACGCAGTATTTT.

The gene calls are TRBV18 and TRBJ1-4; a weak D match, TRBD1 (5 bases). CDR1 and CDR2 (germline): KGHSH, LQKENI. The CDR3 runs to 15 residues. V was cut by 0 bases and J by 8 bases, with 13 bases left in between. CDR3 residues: CASSPPSQGWEKLFF. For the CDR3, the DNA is TGTGCCAGCTCACCACCGTCTCAGGGTTGGGAAAAACTGTTTTTT.

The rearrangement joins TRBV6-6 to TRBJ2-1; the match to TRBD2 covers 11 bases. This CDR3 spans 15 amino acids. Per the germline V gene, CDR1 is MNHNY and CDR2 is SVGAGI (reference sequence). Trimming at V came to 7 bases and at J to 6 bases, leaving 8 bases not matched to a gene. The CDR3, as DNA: TGTGCCAGCACCGTAGCGGGAGGGCCCTTCAATGAGCAGTTCTTC. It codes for CASTVAGGPFNEQFF.

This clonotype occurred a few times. CDR3 amino acids: CRRSYEQFF. DNA of the CDR3: TGCAGAAGGTCGTATGAGCAGTTCTTC. V and J are TRBV29-1 and TRBJ2-1, with unresolved D. Germline loops: CDR1 SQVTM, CDR2 ANQGSEA. The length of the CDR3 is 9 residues.

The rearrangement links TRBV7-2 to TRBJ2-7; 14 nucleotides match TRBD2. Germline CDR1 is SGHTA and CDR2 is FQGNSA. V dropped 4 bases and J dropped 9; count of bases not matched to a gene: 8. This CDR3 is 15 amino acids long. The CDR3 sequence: CASSSGTSGSRVQYF. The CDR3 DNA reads TGTGCCAGCAGCTCCGGGACTAGCGGGAGTCGAGTGCAGTACTTC.

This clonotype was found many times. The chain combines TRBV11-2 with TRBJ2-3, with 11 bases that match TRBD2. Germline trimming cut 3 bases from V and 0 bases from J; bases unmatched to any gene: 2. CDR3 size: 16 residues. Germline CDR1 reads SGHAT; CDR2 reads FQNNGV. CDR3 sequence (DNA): TGTGCCAGCAGCTTGACTAGCGGGGCTAGCACAGATACGCAGTATTTT. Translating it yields CASSLTSGASTDTQYF.

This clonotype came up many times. The CDR3 reads CASRNPGTVIGQPQHF. The CDR3 bases are TGTGCCAGCCGGAACCCCGGGACAGTAATTGGTCAGCCCCAGCATTTT. V and J are TRBV28 and TRBJ1-5; 7 bases line up with TRBD1. The CDR3 runs to 16 residues. Germline CDR1 MDHEN, CDR2 SYDVKM. V was pared by 8 bases and J by 6 bases, with 16 bases of the junction left unmatched.